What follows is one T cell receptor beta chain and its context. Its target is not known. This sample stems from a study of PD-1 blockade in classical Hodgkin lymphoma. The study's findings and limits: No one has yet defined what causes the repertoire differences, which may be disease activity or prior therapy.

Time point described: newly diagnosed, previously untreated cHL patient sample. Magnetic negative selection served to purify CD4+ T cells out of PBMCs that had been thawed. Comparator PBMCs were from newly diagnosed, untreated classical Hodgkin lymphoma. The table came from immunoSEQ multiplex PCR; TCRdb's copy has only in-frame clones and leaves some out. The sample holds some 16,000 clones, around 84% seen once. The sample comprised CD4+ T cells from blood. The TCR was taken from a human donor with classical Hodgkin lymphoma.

CDR3 coding DNA: TGTGCCAGCAGCCCCCAAAGCGGGCTCGGGGAGCAGTACTTC. Translation: CASSPQSGLGEQYF. The chain is built from TRBV6-6 and TRBJ2-7; tentatively, D is TRBD2 (6 bases). The CDR3 runs to 14 residues. Trimming removed 6 bases from V and 7 bases from J, with 19 bases in between. Germline-derived CDR1 and CDR2 are MNHNY and SVGAGI (reference sequence).